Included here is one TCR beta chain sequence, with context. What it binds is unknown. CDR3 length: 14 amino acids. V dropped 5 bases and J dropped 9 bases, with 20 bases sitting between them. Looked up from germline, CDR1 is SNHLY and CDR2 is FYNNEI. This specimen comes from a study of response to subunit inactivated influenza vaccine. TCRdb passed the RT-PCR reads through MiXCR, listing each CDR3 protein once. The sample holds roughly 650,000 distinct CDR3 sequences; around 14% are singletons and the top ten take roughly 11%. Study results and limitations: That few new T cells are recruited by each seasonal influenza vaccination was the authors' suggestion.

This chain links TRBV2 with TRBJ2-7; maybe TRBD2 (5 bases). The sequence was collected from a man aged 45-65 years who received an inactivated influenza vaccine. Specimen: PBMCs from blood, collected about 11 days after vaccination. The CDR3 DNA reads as TGTGCCAGCAGTCTGGACGGGGATCCTACGTCGCAGTACTTC. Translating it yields CASSLDGDPTSQYF.